Presented here are 15 T cell receptor beta chains from one specimen sequenced in a study of blood T cell repertoires in COVID-19 (dated by TCRdb to about 2020). Library preparation used the immunoSEQ multiplex PCR assay. Here the immuneACCESS table is served through TCRdb, limited to in-frame sequences with V and J called. Missing clones are a known gap in these copies; in checked studies unresolved V genes cover under half, and the rest lacks a known reason. In all, the sample holds over 90,000 clones, and roughly 87% of those were seen once. The biggest ten clones account for roughly 17% of the sample. The sequencing input was peripheral blood. The receptors were gathered from an elderly woman in a cohort sampled during active COVID-19.

The V call is TRBV18, the J call TRBJ2-7, with 11 bases matching TRBD1. The CDR3 spans 15 residues. Trimming took 3 bases from V and 6 from J; bases not matched to a gene: 7. Per germline, CDR1 KGHSH and CDR2 LQKENI. CDR3 sequence reads: CASSPFGQGAGEQYF. The CDR3 DNA reads TGTGCCAGCTCACCTTTCGGACAGGGGGCCGGCGAGCAGTACTTC.

The chain employs TRBV6-4 and TRBJ2-3; 9 bases are a match to TRBD2. This CDR3 region has 14 residues. V lost 6 bases, J lost 5 bases, and 6 bases stayed unmatched. Germline V gene lookup returns CDR1 MRHNA and CDR2 SNTAGT. CDR3 in amino acids: CASSWREGGDTQYF. The CDR3 nucleotides are TGTGCCAGCAGCTGGCGGGAGGGCGGAGATACGCAGTATTTT.

This chain joins TRBV18 and TRBJ2-2; possible D gene TRBD2, 6 bases. CDR1 and CDR2 from the germline V gene are KGHSH and LQKENI. This CDR3 region has 16 residues. Trimming removed 3 bases from V and 1 base from J, with 12 bases in between. The CDR3 protein is CASSPLSGQNTGELFF. As DNA, the CDR3 is TGTGCCAGCTCACCCCTTAGCGGACAGAACACCGGGGAGCTGTTTTTT.

J is TRBJ2-1 and V is TRBV29-1; D possibly corresponds to TRBD1 (6 bases). CDR3 length: 15 residues. Germline values: CDR1 SQVTM, CDR2 ANQGSEA. Trimming removed 6 bases from V and 2 bases from J, with 17 bases in between. CDR3 DNA: TGCAGCGTGGGCACCGGGACAAGACCCTACAATGAGCAGTTCTTC. As protein: CSVGTGTRPYNEQFF.

This clone occurred a few times. The chain joins TRBV19 to TRBJ1-3; D gene unclear. Per the germline V gene, CDR1 is LNHDA and CDR2 is SQIVND (reference sequence). Trimming shortened V by 6 bases and J by 0 bases, and 9 bases separated the two germline ends. This CDR3 spans 14 amino acids. This CDR3 reads CASRPTSSGNTIYF. The CDR3 coding sequence is TGTGCCAGTAGGCCTACGAGCTCTGGAAACACCATATATTTT.

The rearrangement links TRBV5-3 to TRBJ2-5; D is undetermined. TRBV5-3 qualifies as an ORF whose function is uncertain. There are 13 residues in the CDR3. V was clipped by 5 bases and J by 5 bases, with 13 bases between them. The CDR3 DNA reads TGTGCCAGAAGAGACGGGTTGACGGAGACCCAGTACTTC. This gives the protein CARRDGLTETQYF.

The chain is built from TRBV10-3 and TRBJ2-2; perhaps TRBD1 as D (5 bases). The germline V gene encodes CDR1 ENHRY and CDR2 SYGVKD. CDR3 length: 14 residues. V gave up 3 bases and J gave up 1 base, with 6 bases separating them. The CDR3 here is CAISDRENTGELFF. CDR3 DNA sequence: TGTGCCATCAGTGACAGGGAGAACACCGGGGAGCTGTTTTTT.

The J gene is TRBJ2-1, the V gene TRBV20-1, with D possibly matching TRBD2 (6 bases). From germline, CDR1 is DFQATT and CDR2 SNEGSKA (reference sequence). V shed 3 bases and J shed 7 bases, with 7 bases lying between them. There are 11 residues in the CDR3. This CDR3 reads CSASSGNEQFF. CDR3 bases: TGCAGTGCTAGTAGCGGAAATGAGCAGTTCTTC.

The genes are TRBV29-1 and TRBJ2-7; D is possibly TRBD2 (7 bases). The germline V gene encodes CDR1 SQVTM and CDR2 ANQGSEA. The CDR3 contains 13 residues. V was trimmed by 3 bases and J by 2 bases, leaving 11 bases between them. In nucleotides, the CDR3 is TGCAGCGTTGAGGGGGGGGACACCTACGAGCAGTACTTC. This translates into CSVEGGDTYEQYF.

The chain couples TRBV18 to TRBJ2-3; TRBD2 aligns across 9 bases. V trimming: 1 base; J trimming: 0 bases; junction bases outside the gene matches: 2. Germline CDR1 KGHSH, CDR2 LQKENI. This CDR3 contains 16 residues. CDR3 in DNA: TGTGCCAGCTCACCACGACTAGCGGCTAGCACAGATACGCAGTATTTT. Protein: CASSPRLAASTDTQYF. The full variable domain, completed using reference TRBV18 and TRBJ2-3, is NAGVMQNPRHLVRRRGQEARLRCSPMKGHSHVYWYRQLPEEGLKFMVYLQKENIIDESGMPKERFSAEFPKEGPSILRIQQVVRGDSAAYFCASSPRLAASTDTQYFGPGTRLTVL.

The chain joins TRBV28 to TRBJ1-6, with no clear D. Germline V CDR1 and CDR2: MDHEN, SYDVKM. The germline V and J ends were trimmed by 3 bases and 7 bases, with 10 bases remaining between them. This CDR3 has 14 amino acids. CDR3 coding DNA: TGTGCCAGCAGTTTTCCTCCGTTAAATTCACCCCTCCACTTT. It encodes CASSFPPLNSPLHF. Full variable domain (remainder filled in from reference TRBV28 and TRBJ1-6): DVKVTQSSRYLVKRTGEKVFLECVQDMDHENMFWYRQDPGLGLRLIYFSYDVKMKEKGDIPEGYSVSREKKERFSLILESASTNQTSMYLCASSFPPLNSPLHFGNGTRLTVT.

This clone was detected a few times. In DNA, the CDR3 is TGTGCCAGCAGCCTGGGGGGGGCCTCACCCCTCCACTTT. Its translation is CASSLGGASPLHF. J is TRBJ1-6 and V is TRBV7-9, with a weak D call TRBD1 (6 bases). The CDR3 totals 13 residues. Trimming left V 5 bases short and J 10 bases short, with 12 bases between. Germline CDR1 SEHNR, CDR2 FQNEAQ (reference sequence).

The chain employs TRBV11-2 and TRBJ1-1, with TRBD1 matching over 7 bases. CDR3 length: 15 amino acids. Germline V gene sequence: CDR1 SGHAT, CDR2 FQNNGV. J gave up 0 bases and V 6 bases, and 7 bases lay outside the gene matches. The CDR3 nucleotides read TGTGCCAGCAGAATACGACAGGGCTTGAACACTGAAGCTTTCTTT. Encoded protein: CASRIRQGLNTEAFF.

The chain links TRBV11-3 to TRBJ2-1; the match to TRBD1 covers 7 bases. CDR1 is SGHNT and CDR2 is YENEEA in the germline V gene. The V gene end was trimmed by 4 bases and the J gene end by 8 bases; junction bases not matched to a gene: 8. This CDR3 region has 14 residues. CDR3 in amino acids: CASSSGQYPHEQFF. The CDR3 DNA sequence: TGTGCCAGCAGCTCGGGACAGTATCCCCATGAGCAGTTCTTC.

This chain joins TRBV2 and TRBJ1-6, with D perhaps matching TRBD1 (6 bases). Trimming shortened V by 3 bases and J by 7 bases, and 10 bases separated the two germline ends. The CDR3 has 14 amino acids. Per germline, CDR1 SNHLY and CDR2 FYNNEI. The CDR3 DNA reads as TGTGCCAGCAGTGAGGGACAATCGAATTCACCCCTCCACTTT. Translating it yields CASSEGQSNSPLHF.